This TCR beta chain comes out of a study of blood T cell repertoires in COVID-19. The CDR3 contains 13 residues. The J segment lost 0 bases and the V segment lost 8 bases, leaving 3 bases of the junction unmatched. Germline loops: CDR1 SEHNR, CDR2 FQNEAQ (reference sequence). Clones were read by immunoSEQ multiplex PCR, and TCRdb kept only the in-frame ones, dropping some. The data show more than 250,000 clones, with around 86% seen just once and under 11% held by the top ten. Sequencing input: PBMCs or T cells enriched from blood (not recorded which). The receptor comes from a woman aged 18-29 years who had recovered from COVID-19. The rearrangement joins TRBV7-9 to TRBJ1-2, with 7 bases identical to TRBD1. The CDR3 coding sequence is TGTGCCAGCGGGACAGCCACTAACTATGGCTACACCTTC. It yields the protein CASGTATNYGYTF.